These 10 T cell receptor beta chains were sequenced from one sample in a study of T cells in Graves' hyperthyroidism and ophthalmopathy. Amplified TCR beta CDR3 regions came from RNA transcripts. The TCR CDR3 was amplified in a first-round RT-PCR using the HTBI primer set. MiXCR, applied by TCRdb to the multiplex PCR reads, yields one record per CDR3 protein. The table includes 200,000 to 300,000 distinct CDR3 sequences, about 17% detected once. Sequencing was performed on blood. All receptors come from a woman aged 18-30 years with Graves' ophthalmopathy.

The rearrangement uses TRBV10-3 and TRBJ1-2; tentatively, D is TRBD1 (5 bases). CDR3 length equals 14 residues. V was cut by 6 bases and J by 8 bases, with 19 bases left in between. CDR1 and CDR2 from the germline V gene are ENHRY and SYGVKD. The CDR3 DNA reads as TGTGCCATCAGGGGCGGTGCTGGGGCGGCCGGCTACACCTTC. It codes for CAIRGGAGAAGYTF.

This clonotype came up many times. This chain uses TRBV10-2 with TRBJ2-1; the match to TRBD1 covers 10 bases. J lost 2 bases, V lost 6 bases, and 4 bases had no gene match. The CDR3 runs 15 residues. CDR1 and CDR2 (germline): WSHSY, SAAADI. The CDR3 bases are TGCGCCAGCAGCCGAGGACAGGGGGCCTACAATGAGCAGTTCTTC. Protein product: CASSRGQGAYNEQFF.

This clonotype appeared many times. This sequence joins TRBV9 and TRBJ2-1; TRBD1 agrees at 7 bases. The germline V gene encodes CDR1 SGDLS and CDR2 YYNGEE. With 5 bases clipped from V and 5 bases from J, the junction kept 7 bases outside the gene matches. The CDR3 covers 14 residues. CDR3 amino acids: CASSPGTANNEQFF. The CDR3, as DNA: TGTGCCAGCAGTCCCGGGACAGCCAACAATGAGCAGTTCTTC.

This clonotype has ten or more counts. The V and J genes are TRBV29-1 and TRBJ1-1, with no clear D. The ends were cut back, 3 bases at V and 2 bases at J, with 7 bases in the middle. This CDR3 spans 12 amino acids. The V gene's germline CDR1 is SQVTM and CDR2 ANQGSEA. The CDR3 region has the DNA TGCAGCGTTGAGGACCCCAACACTGAAGCTTTCTTT. The encoded protein is CSVEDPNTEAFF.

The chain has TRBV30 and TRBJ1-1, with 7 bases lining up with TRBD1. CDR3 length: 16 residues. The V segment lost 4 bases and the J segment 0 bases; nucleotides outside the gene matches: 11. Germline values: CDR1 GTSNPN, CDR2 SVGIG (reference sequence). CDR3 bases: TGTGCCTGGACCACAATCGCGGGACAGATGAACACTGAAGCTTTCTTT. This gives the protein CAWTTIAGQMNTEAFF.

This clonotype was observed at least ten times. The chain carries TRBV5-6 and TRBJ1-1, with D unclear. CDR3 size: 14 residues. Per the germline V gene, CDR1 is SGHDT and CDR2 is YYEEEE. V lost 0 bases, J lost 1 base, and 7 bases lay in between. The DNA for the CDR3 is TGTGCCAGCAGCTTGGTAGGGTCGAACACTGAAGCTTTCTTT. Its translation is CASSLVGSNTEAFF.

The genes are TRBV5-4 and TRBJ1-1; D is perhaps TRBD1 (6 bases). The CDR3 consists of 13 residues. Trimming left V 2 bases short and J 10 bases short, with 15 bases between. The germline CDR1 and CDR2 sequences are SGHNT and YYREEE (reference sequence). The CDR3 reads CASSLNPGAGAFF. CDR3 in DNA: TGTGCCAGCAGCTTAAACCCAGGGGCTGGAGCTTTCTTT.

This clonotype was recorded many times. This chain uses TRBV11-2 with TRBJ1-1, with D tentatively TRBD1 (6 bases). The V end was cut by 4 bases, the J end by 5 bases, with 17 bases between. CDR1 is SGHAT and CDR2 is FQNNGV in the germline V gene. The length of the CDR3 is 15 residues. CDR3: CASSSWGAEGTEAFF. The DNA for the CDR3 is TGTGCCAGCAGCTCCTGGGGGGCAGAGGGGACTGAAGCTTTCTTT.

This clonotype came up once. This may stem from a read error, because a much larger clone lies one nucleotide away. The J gene is TRBJ2-3, the V gene TRBV15, with a weak D call TRBD1 (6 bases). Germline CDR1 reads LNHNV; CDR2 reads YYDKDF (reference sequence). The length of the CDR3 is 15 residues. The CDR3 spells CVTSKSAGGTDTQYF. The CDR3 DNA follows: TGTGTCACCAGCAAGTCGGCAGGGGGCACAGATACGCAGTATTTT.

The table lists this clonotype with many counts. This sequence joins TRBV7-3 and TRBJ1-2, with D possibly matching TRBD1 (6 bases). V lost 5 bases to trimming and J lost 3 bases, with 10 bases between them. CDR1 is SGHTA, CDR2 FQGTGA, per germline. The CDR3 has 13 residues. The CDR3 DNA is TGTGCCAGCAGCGAAGGGGGTGACTATGGCTACACCTTC. Translating it yields CASSEGGDYGYTF.